The clone carrying this T cell receptor (beta chain) was counted ten times or more. Antigen unknown. The source of the sample is a study of molecular identifiers for immune sequencing clone quantification. Study background: RNA, taken in replicates from approximately 20,000 or 100,000 naive CD8 cells, was split five ways, with four sequenced. Study-wide points: The share of molecules held by clones above 20 RNA copies was over 99% in effector cells and under 1% in naive cells.

Listed TCR primers and previously described methods were used for bulk TCR libraries. TCRdb reprocessed the PCR reads with MiXCR, giving one entry per CDR3 protein. The sample yields approximately 320,000 distinct CDR3 sequences, 24% seen once. Germline-derived CDR1 and CDR2 are SGHTA and FQGNSA. The CDR3 has 16 residues. V lost 8 bases to trimming and J lost 0 bases; unmatched junction nucleotides: 10. This chain uses TRBV7-2 with TRBJ2-3; 8 bases are a match to TRBD2. Input material: naive CD8+ T cells from blood, with Jurkat cell RNA spiked in. The subset was: FACS-sorted CD8+CD4-CCR7+CD45RA+ naive T cells. This receptor was identified in a human donor in good health. Some libraries in this study had Jurkat cell RNA spiked in. The chain's CDR3 is CASEPLAGSSTDTQYF. DNA of the CDR3: TGTGCCAGCGAACCTCTAGCGGGTTCTAGCACAGATACGCAGTATTTT. Variable domain in full (rest from reference TRBV7-2 and TRBJ2-3): GAGVSQSPSNKVTEKGKDVELRCDPISGHTALYWYRQSLGQGLEFLIYFQGNSAPDKSGLPSDRFSAERTGGSVSTLTIQRTQQEDSAVYLCASEPLAGSSTDTQYFGPGTRLTVL.